These T cell receptor beta chains were read from a single sample in a study of cytomegalovirus exposure and HLA in healthy donors. Repertoires were generated with immunoSEQ multiplex PCR, while TCRdb's copy carries only in-frame clones and drops some. The table lists approximately 74,000 clones, 65% to 85% of them singletons, with 2.5% to 3.5% in the top ten. Source material: PBMCs. These receptors all stem from a woman aged 30 to 39 in good health and CMV-seronegative. Both conserved end residues are trimmed from each CDR3. Fields, in order: J gene, V gene, CDR3 protein.

TRBJ2-2 TRBV27 ASGSGGRTGELF
TRBJ2-7 TRBV4-1 ASSQALGLQGLNYEQY
TRBJ1-2 TRBV6-5 ASSWRGQGYGYT
TRBJ2-7 TRBV27 ASSLWGGLGIGIVPEQY
TRBJ1-4 TRBV15 ATSREGGDEKLF
TRBJ1-3 TRBV27 ASSPRTPSSGNTIY
TRBJ2-7 TRBV2 ASSLEHRIYEQY
TRBJ1-3 TRBV5-6 ASIAGTAGNTIY
TRBJ1-3 TRBV28 ASSFRGKGNTIY
TRBJ1-5 TRBV5-6 ASSWGLGNSNQPQH
TRBJ1-2 TRBV28 ASSAPGASNYGYT
TRBJ1-2 TRBV6-5 ASSALEANYGYT
TRBJ1-1 TRBV19 ASKGRPGTEAF
TRBJ2-6 TRBV5-1 ASSLASGTGANVLT
TRBJ1-1 TRBV14 ASSQSNTGNTEAF
TRBJ1-2 TRBV7-9 ASSEGQNYGYT
TRBJ1-4 TRBV18 ASSEQGGEKLF